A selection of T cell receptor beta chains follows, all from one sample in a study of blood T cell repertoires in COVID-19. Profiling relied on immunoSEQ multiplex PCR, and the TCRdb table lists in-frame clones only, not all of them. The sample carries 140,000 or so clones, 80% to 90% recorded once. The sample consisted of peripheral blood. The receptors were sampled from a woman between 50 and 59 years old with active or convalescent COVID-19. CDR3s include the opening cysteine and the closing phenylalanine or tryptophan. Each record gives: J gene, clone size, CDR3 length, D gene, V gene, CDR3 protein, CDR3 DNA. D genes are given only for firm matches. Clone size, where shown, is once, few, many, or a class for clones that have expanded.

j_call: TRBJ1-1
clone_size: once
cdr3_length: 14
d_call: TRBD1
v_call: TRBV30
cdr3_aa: CACYRGVPDTEAFF
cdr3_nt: TGTGCCTGCTACAGGGGCGTGCCGGACACTGAAGCTTTCTTT

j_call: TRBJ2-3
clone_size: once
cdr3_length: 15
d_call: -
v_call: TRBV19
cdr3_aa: CASRDFQTSTDTQYF
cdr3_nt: TGTGCCAGTCGGGACTTTCAAACTAGCACAGATACGCAGTATTTT

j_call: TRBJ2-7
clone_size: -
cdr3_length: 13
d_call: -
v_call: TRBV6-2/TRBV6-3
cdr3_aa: CASSYAGNYEQYF
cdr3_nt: TGTGCCAGCAGTTACGCGGGGAACTACGAGCAGTACTTC

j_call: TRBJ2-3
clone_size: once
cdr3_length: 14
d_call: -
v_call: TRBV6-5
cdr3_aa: CASSLRSRTDTQYF
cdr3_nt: TGTGCCAGCAGTCTGAGGAGCCGCACAGATACGCAGTATTTT

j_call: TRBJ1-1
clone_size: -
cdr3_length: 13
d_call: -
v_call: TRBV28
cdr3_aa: CASSQAMNTEAFF
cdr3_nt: TGTGCCAGCAGTCAGGCCATGAACACTGAAGCTTTCTTT

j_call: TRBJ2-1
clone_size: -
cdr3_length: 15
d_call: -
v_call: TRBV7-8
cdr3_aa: CASSLMGGGYNEQFF
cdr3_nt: TGTGCCAGCAGCTTAATGGGTGGCGGATACAATGAGCAGTTCTTC

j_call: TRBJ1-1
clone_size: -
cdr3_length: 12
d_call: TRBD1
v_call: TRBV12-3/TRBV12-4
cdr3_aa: CASDREGTEAFF
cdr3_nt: TGTGCCAGCGACAGGGAAGGCACTGAAGCTTTCTTT

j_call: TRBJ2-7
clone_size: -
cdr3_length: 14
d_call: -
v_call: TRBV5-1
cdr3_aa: CASKSTYDSYEQYF
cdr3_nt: TGCGCCAGCAAGTCAACATACGACTCCTACGAGCAGTACTTC

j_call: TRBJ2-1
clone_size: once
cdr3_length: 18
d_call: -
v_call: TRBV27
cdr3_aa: CASSSNRKGGSYYNEQFF
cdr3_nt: TGTGCCAGCAGTTCTAACCGGAAGGGGGGGAGCTACTACAATGAGCAGTTCTTC

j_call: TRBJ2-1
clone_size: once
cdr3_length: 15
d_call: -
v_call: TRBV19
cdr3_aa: CASSILGGAVGEQFF
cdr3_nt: TGTGCCAGTAGTATCCTGGGGGGGGCCGTAGGTGAGCAGTTCTTC

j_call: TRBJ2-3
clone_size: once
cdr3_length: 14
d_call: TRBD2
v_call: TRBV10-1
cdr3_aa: CASSERREEDTQYF
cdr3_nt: TGCGCCAGCAGTGAAAGGCGGGAGGAAGATACGCAGTATTTT

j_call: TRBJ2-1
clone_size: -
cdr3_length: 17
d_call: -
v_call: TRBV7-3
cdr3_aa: CASSQYARQSSYNEQFF
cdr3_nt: TGTGCCAGCAGCCAATATGCCCGACAGAGCTCCTACAATGAGCAGTTCTTC

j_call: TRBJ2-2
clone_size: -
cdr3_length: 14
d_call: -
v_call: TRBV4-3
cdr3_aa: CASSQYDRTGELFF
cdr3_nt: TGCGCCAGCAGCCAATATGACAGGACCGGGGAGCTGTTTTTT

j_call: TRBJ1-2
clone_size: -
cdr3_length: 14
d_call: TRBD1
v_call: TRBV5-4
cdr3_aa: CASSSDRGDYGYTF
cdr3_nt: TGTGCCAGCAGCTCGGACAGGGGTGACTATGGCTACACCTTC

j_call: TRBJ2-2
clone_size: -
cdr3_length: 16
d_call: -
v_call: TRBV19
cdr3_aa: CASSIDAYTNTGELFF
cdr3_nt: TGTGCCAGTAGTATAGACGCGTATACGAACACCGGGGAGCTGTTTTTT

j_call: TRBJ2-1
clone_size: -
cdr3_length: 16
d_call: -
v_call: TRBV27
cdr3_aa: CASSGVDYPLYNEQFF
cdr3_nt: TGTGCCAGCAGCGGAGTGGACTATCCCCTTTACAATGAGCAGTTCTTC

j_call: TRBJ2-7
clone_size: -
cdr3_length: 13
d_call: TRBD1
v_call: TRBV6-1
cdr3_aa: CASTRTGTYEQYF
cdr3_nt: TGTGCCAGCACGAGGACAGGTACCTACGAGCAGTACTTC

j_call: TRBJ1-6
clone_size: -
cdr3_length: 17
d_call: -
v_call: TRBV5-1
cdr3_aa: CASSSIQGTQRNSPLHF
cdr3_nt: TGCGCCAGCAGCTCGATACAGGGAACCCAAAGGAATTCACCCCTCCACTTT

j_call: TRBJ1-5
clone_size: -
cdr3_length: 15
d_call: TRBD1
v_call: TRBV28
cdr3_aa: CASRETGKDNQPQHF
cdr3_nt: TGTGCCAGCAGAGAGACAGGGAAGGACAATCAGCCCCAGCATTTT

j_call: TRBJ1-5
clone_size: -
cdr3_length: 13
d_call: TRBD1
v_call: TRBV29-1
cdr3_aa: CSVARTGDQPQHF
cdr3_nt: TGCAGCGTTGCCCGGACAGGGGATCAGCCCCAGCATTTT

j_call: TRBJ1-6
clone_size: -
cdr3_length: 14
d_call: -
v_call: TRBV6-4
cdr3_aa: CASSPSILSSPLHF
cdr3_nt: TGTGCCAGCAGCCCGTCGATTTTGAGTTCACCCCTCCACTTT

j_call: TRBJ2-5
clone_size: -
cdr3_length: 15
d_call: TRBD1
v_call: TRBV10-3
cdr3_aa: CAISDETGFQETQYF
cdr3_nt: TGTGCCATCAGTGATGAGACAGGGTTCCAAGAGACCCAGTACTTC

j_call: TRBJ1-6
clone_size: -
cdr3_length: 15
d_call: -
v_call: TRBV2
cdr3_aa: CASSEAWRGDSPLHF
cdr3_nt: TGTGCCAGCAGTGAAGCTTGGAGGGGAGATTCACCCCTCCACTTT

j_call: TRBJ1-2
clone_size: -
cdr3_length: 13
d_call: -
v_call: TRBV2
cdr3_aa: CASSERVTYGYTF
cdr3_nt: TGTGCCAGCAGTGAACGGGTGACCTATGGCTACACCTTC

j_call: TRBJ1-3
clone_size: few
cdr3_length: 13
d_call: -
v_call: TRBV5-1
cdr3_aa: CASSQGSGNTIYF
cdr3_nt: TGCGCCAGCAGCCAGGGCTCTGGAAACACCATATATTTT

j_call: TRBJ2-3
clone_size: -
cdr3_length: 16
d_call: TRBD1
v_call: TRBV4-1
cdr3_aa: CASSQTFTGGTDTQYF
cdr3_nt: TGCGCCAGCAGCCAAACATTTACAGGGGGTACAGATACGCAGTATTTT

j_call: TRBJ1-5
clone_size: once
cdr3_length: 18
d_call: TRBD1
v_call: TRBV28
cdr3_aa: CASTLTGMPLNSNQPQHF
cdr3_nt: TGTGCCAGCACCCTGACAGGGATGCCTCTAAATAGCAATCAGCCCCAGCATTTT

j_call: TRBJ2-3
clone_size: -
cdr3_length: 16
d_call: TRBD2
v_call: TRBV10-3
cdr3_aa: CAINDLAGSSTDTQYF
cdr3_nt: TGTGCCATCAATGATTTAGCGGGGTCCTCCACAGATACGCAGTATTTT

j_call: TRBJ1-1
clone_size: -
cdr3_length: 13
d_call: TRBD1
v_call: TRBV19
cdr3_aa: CASSQGEGAEAFF
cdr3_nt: TGTGCCAGTAGTCAGGGGGAAGGGGCTGAAGCTTTCTTT

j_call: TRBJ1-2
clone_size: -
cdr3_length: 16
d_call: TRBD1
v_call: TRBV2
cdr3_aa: CASSEAGTGGLVGYTF
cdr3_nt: TGTGCCAGCAGTGAAGCAGGGACAGGGGGCTTGGTTGGCTACACCTTC

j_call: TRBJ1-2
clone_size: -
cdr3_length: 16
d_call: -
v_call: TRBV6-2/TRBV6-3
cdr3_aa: CASSFPRTQPNYGYTF
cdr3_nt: TGTGCCAGCAGTTTTCCACGGACACAACCAAACTATGGCTACACCTTC

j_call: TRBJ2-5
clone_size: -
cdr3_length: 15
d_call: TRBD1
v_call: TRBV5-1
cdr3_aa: CASSSGTGVRETQYF
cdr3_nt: TGCGCCAGCAGCAGCGGGACAGGGGTAAGAGAGACCCAGTACTTC

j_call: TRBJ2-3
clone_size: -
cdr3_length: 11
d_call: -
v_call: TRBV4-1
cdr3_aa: CASSQADTQYF
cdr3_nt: TGCGCCAGCAGCCAAGCGGATACGCAGTATTTT

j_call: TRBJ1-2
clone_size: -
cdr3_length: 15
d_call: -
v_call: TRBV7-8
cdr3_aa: CASSLGAAANYGYTF
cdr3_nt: TGTGCCAGCAGCTTAGGGGCAGCCGCTAACTATGGCTACACCTTC

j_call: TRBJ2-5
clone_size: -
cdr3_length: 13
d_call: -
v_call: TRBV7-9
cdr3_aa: CASSLVREETQYF
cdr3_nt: TGTGCCAGCAGCTTAGTCCGAGAAGAGACCCAGTACTTC

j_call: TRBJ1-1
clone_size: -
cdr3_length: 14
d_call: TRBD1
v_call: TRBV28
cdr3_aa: CASSLVTGGTEAFF
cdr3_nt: TGTGCCAGCAGTTTAGTGACAGGGGGGACTGAAGCTTTCTTT

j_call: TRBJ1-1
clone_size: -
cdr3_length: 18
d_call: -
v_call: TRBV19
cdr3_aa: CASSPSPWTEGMNTEAFF
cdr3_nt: TGTGCCAGTAGTCCCTCCCCTTGGACAGAAGGGATGAACACTGAAGCTTTCTTT

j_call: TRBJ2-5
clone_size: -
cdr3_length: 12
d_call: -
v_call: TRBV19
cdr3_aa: CATSDIGETQYF
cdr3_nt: TGTGCCACATCGGACATCGGGGAGACCCAGTACTTC

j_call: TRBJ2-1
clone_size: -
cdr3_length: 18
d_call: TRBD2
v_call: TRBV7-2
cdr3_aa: CASSVRSLTSAGYNEQFF
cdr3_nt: TGTGCCAGCAGCGTACGCTCTCTTACTAGCGCAGGATACAATGAGCAGTTCTTC

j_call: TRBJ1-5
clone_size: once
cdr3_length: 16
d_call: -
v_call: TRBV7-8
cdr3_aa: CASSLEAGSINQPQHF
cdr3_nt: TGTGCCAGCAGCTTAGAGGCCGGGTCTATCAATCAGCCCCAGCATTTT

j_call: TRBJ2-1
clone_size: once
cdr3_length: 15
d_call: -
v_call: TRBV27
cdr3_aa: CASSLGMAGNNEQFF
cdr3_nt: TGTGCCAGCAGTTTAGGAATGGCGGGTAACAATGAGCAGTTCTTC

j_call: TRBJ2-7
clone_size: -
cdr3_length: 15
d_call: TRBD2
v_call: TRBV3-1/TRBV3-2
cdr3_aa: CASSRGTSGTYEQYF
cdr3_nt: TGTGCCAGCAGCCGAGGGACTAGCGGAACCTACGAGCAGTACTTC

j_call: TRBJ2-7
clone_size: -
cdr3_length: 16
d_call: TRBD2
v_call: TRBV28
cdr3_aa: CASSLPSGSEGYEQYF
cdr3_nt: TGTGCCAGCAGTTTACCTAGCGGGAGTGAGGGTTACGAGCAGTACTTC

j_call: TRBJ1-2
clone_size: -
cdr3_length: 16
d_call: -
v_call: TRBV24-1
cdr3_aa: CATSDSSVTFASGYTF
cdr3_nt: TGTGCCACCAGTGATTCGTCCGTGACATTTGCATCGGGCTACACCTTC

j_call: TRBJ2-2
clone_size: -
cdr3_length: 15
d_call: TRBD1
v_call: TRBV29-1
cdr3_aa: CSVIKQGANTGELFF
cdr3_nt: TGCAGCGTCATAAAACAGGGGGCGAACACCGGGGAGCTGTTTTTT

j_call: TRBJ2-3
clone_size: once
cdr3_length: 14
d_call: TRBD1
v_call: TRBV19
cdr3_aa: CASRDRVRLDTQYF
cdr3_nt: TGTGCCAGTAGGGACAGGGTTCGTCTGGATACGCAGTATTTT

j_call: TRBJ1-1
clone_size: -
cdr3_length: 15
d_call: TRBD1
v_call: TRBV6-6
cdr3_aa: CASSYTGTAEVEAFF
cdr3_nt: TGTGCCAGCAGTTACACCGGGACAGCAGAAGTGGAAGCTTTCTTT

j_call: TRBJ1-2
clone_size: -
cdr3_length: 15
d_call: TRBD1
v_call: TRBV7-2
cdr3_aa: CASSLENRGGYGYTF
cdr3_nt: TGTGCCAGCAGCTTAGAGAACAGGGGGGGCTATGGCTACACCTTC